This TCR beta chain was identified during a study of shared clonotypes between healthy human individuals. This clone was recorded many times. Deep level was the assay's run setting. Method: immunoSEQ multiplex PCR; TCRdb's copy keeps in-frame clones and lacks some. The table shows roughly 760,000 clones, with around 67% occurring only once. V was cut by 0 bases and J by 8 bases, with 14 bases left in between. This CDR3 has 16 amino acids. Germline CDR1 SGHTA, CDR2 FQGTGA. The rearrangement links TRBV7-3 to TRBJ1-6; D possibly corresponds to TRBD1 (5 bases). The TCR was taken from a woman in her twenties or thirties in good health. What was sequenced was memory CD4+ T cells sorted from blood. Subset given: CD45RA-negative fraction. CDR3 in amino acids: CASSLTARGDYSPLHF. The CDR3 nucleotides are TGTGCCAGCAGCTTAACGGCTAGGGGAGACTATTCACCCCTCCACTTT.